Given below is one T cell receptor beta chain in context. This entry belongs to a study of T cell responses to AZD1222 COVID-19 vaccine. This CDR3 spans 16 amino acids. Per the germline V gene, CDR1 is MNHNS and CDR2 is SASEGT. V dropped 1 base and J dropped 3 bases, with 15 bases sitting between them. TCRdb's copy holds only in-frame clones and misses some; the assay was immunoSEQ multiplex PCR. The repertoire holds about 90,000 clones, with roughly 90% as singletons. This chain uses TRBV6-1 with TRBJ1-2, with D hard to call. The sequence derives from an adult in good health. Sequencing used peripheral blood, obtained on day 0 of AZD1222 vaccination. The CDR3 loop is CASSEGLDRAYYGYTF. Written as DNA, the CDR3 is TGTGCCAGCAGTGAAGGTCTTGACCGAGCTTACTATGGCTACACCTTC.